The 10 T cell receptor beta chains listed next were all sequenced from one sample in a study of blood T cells in healthy people across ages. For the second PCR, which ran for roughly 7 to 11 cycles, a sample-barcoded 5' primer and a J-beta primer mix were used. One entry per CDR3 protein, called by TCRdb with MiXCR from the 5' RACE reads. Here the sample spans about 1.4 million distinct CDR3 sequences, approximately 63% being singletons. Sequences were obtained from blood. These receptors originate from a man in his late teens or twenties in good health.

The chain combines TRBV2 with TRBJ1-2; 7 positions match TRBD1. The CDR3 contains 14 residues. The germline V gene encodes CDR1 SNHLY and CDR2 FYNNEI. The trim removed 7 bases at V and 8 bases at J, leaving 13 bases unmatched. The CDR3, as DNA: TGTGCCAGCATGGCCGGGACAGAGTTTCCGGGCTACACCTTC. Translation: CASMAGTEFPGYTF.

The V call is TRBV4-1, the J call TRBJ2-1; D gene uncertain. Trimming pared 5 bases from V and 6 bases from J, leaving 14 bases between. CDR1 is MGHRA, CDR2 YSYEKL, per germline. There are 14 residues in the CDR3. CDR3 protein: CASSTRLGSNEQFF. The CDR3 region has the DNA TGCGCCAGCAGCACCCGTTTGGGATCCAATGAGCAGTTCTTC.

The chain employs TRBV5-4 and TRBJ1-1; unclear D gene. The CDR3 is 15 amino acids. Germline CDR1 SGHNT, CDR2 YYREEE (reference sequence). The V gene lost 0 bases and the J gene lost 3 bases, with 12 bases spanning the gap. CDR3 amino acids: CASSLGGEADTEAFF. DNA for the CDR3: TGTGCCAGCAGCTTGGGCGGAGAGGCCGACACTGAAGCTTTCTTT.

The chain links TRBV20-1 to TRBJ2-4; 10 nucleotides align to TRBD2. The DNA matches TRBJ2-7 better at its end, which makes the J call doubtful. Germline CDR1 DFQATT, CDR2 SNEGSKA (reference sequence). There are 13 residues in the CDR3. This chain's CDR3 is CSASRLAGDEQYF. Here the CDR3 DNA reads TGCAGTGCTAGTCGCCTAGCGGGGGACGAGCAGTACTTC.

A few counts support this clonotype. The rearrangement uses TRBV6-6 and TRBJ1-1, with 8 bases aligning to TRBD1. The CDR3 has 15 residues. The ends lost 2 bases at V and 5 bases at J; junction bases unmatched: 7. Germline values: CDR1 MNHNY, CDR2 SVGAGI (reference sequence). The CDR3 bases are TGTGCCAGCAGTTACATAGACAGGGGTGGTACTGAAGCTTTCTTT. It codes for CASSYIDRGGTEAFF.

V and J are TRBV24-1 and TRBJ2-5; a weak D match, TRBD2 (5 bases). The V end was cut by 5 bases, the J end by 4 bases, with 10 bases between. The CDR3 runs 13 residues. Germline values: CDR1 KGHDR, CDR2 SFDVKD. CDR3 DNA sequence: TGTGCCACCAGTGCTGGCGGGCGAGAGACCCAGTACTTC. Its protein is CATSAGGRETQYF.

This clonotype was seen more than once but under ten times. The chain is built from TRBV20-1 and TRBJ1-2; D perhaps matches TRBD1 (6 bases). V lost 3 bases and J 4 bases, leaving 9 bases between the germline ends. The CDR3 length is 12 residues. Per the germline V gene, CDR1 is DFQATT and CDR2 is SNEGSKA (reference sequence). The CDR3 loop reads CSASPGAYGYTF. In nucleotides, the CDR3 is TGCAGTGCTAGTCCGGGGGCCTATGGCTACACCTTC.

The chain employs TRBV6-5 and TRBJ2-7, with 11 bases identical to TRBD2. The CDR3 spans 15 residues. Germline loops: CDR1 MNHEY, CDR2 SVGAGI. J was trimmed by 7 bases and V by 6 bases; bases with no gene match: 11. The DNA of the CDR3 is TGTGCCAGCAGACTTACTAGCGGGAGTCACAATGAGCAGTACTTC. It translates to CASRLTSGSHNEQYF.

The V and J genes are TRBV11-2 and TRBJ2-1; 9 bases are shared with TRBD2. Trimming removed 2 bases from V and 0 bases from J; junction bases left unmatched: 8. The germline gives CDR1 SGHAT, CDR2 FQNNGV. The CDR3 has 18 amino acids. The CDR3 protein is CASSLWASGISSYNEQFF. The DNA of the CDR3 is TGTGCCAGCAGCTTATGGGCTAGCGGGATCTCCTCCTACAATGAGCAGTTCTTC. Looking up the rest from reference TRBV11-2 and TRBJ2-1 gives the full variable domain: EAGVAQSPRYKIIEKRQSVAFWCNPISGHATLYWYQQILGQGPKLLIQFQNNGVVDDSQLPKDRFSAERLKGVDSTLKIQPAKLEDSAVYLCASSLWASGISSYNEQFFGPGTRLTVL.

Only one count was recorded for this clonotype. V and J are TRBV24-1 and TRBJ2-1; TRBD2 matches 14 bases. This CDR3 has 16 residues. V shed 3 bases, J shed 9 bases, and the junction held 6 bases outside the gene matches. Germline CDR1 and CDR2: KGHDR and SFDVKD. For the CDR3, the DNA is TGTGCCACCAGTGATGTGGGACTAGCGGGGGTTGGTGAGCAGTTCTTC. Translation: CATSDVGLAGVGEQFF.